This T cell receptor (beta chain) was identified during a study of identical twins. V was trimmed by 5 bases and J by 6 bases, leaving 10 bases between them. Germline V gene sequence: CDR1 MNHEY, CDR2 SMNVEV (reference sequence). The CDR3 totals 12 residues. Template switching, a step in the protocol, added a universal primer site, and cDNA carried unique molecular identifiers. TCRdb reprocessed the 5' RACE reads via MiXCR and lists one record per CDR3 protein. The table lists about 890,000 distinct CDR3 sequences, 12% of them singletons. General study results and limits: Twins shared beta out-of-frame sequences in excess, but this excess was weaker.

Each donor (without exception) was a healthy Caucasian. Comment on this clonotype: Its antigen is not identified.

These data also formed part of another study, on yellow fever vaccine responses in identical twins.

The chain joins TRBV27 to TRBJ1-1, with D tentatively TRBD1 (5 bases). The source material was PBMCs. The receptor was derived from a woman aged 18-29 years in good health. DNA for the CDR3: TGTGCCAGCAGTCAACCGGGGGCTGAAGCTTTCTTT. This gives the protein CASSQPGAEAFF.